This T cell receptor (beta chain) came from a study of PD-1 blockade in classical Hodgkin lymphoma. Study-wide findings and caveats: The study reported lower baseline TCR diversity in newly diagnosed patients than in healthy donors.

Profiling relied on immunoSEQ multiplex PCR, and the TCRdb table lists in-frame clones only, not all of them. The table includes 55,000 to 75,000 clones, about 93% detected once. Germline CDR1 is MNHNS and CDR2 is SASEGT. Deletions cut 9 bases from V and 4 bases from J, with 18 bases between. This CDR3 has 14 amino acids. Concerning this clone: Its target is not known.

Each patient experienced a relapse that followed autologous stem cell transplantation, and brentuximab vedotin exposure varied. The J gene is TRBJ1-2, the V gene TRBV6-1, with no clear D. Specimen: peripheral blood mononuclear cells (PBMCs), collected at baseline. The sequence was obtained from a human donor with classical Hodgkin lymphoma. The CDR3 DNA is TGTGCCAGTTGCTGTGATGCGGTTAGCTATGGCTACACCTTC. Translating gives CASCCDAVSYGYTF.